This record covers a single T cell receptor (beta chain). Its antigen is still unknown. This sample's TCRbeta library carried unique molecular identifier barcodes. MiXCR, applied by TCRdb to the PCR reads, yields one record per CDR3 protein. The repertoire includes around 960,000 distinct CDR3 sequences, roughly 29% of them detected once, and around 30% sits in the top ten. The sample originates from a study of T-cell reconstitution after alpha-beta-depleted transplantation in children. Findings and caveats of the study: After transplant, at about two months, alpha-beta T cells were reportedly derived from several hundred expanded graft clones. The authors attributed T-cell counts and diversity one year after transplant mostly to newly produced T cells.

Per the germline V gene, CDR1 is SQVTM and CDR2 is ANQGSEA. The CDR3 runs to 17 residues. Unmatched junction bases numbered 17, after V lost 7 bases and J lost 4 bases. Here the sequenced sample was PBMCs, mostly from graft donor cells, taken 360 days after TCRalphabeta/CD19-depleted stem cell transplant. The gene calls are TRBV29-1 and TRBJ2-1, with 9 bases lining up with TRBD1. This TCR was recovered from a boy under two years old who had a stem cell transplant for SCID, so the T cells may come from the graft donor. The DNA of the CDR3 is TGCAGCGCCCAAAAAATACAGGGGGCGAAGGGTTACAATGAGCAGTTCTTC. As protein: CSAQKIQGAKGYNEQFF.